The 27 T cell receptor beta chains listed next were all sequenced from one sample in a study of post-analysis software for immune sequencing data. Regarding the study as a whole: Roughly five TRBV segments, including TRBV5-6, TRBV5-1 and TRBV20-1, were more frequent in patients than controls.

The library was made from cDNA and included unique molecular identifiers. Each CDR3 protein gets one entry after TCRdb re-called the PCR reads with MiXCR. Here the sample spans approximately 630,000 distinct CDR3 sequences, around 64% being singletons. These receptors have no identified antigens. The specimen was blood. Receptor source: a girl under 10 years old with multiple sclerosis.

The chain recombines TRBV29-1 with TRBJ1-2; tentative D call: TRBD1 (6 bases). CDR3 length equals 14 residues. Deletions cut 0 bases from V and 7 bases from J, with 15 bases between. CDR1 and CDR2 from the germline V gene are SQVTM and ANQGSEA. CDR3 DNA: TGCAGCGTTGAAGATCCGGCAGGGGTTGCTGGCTACACCTTC. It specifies CSVEDPAGVAGYTF.

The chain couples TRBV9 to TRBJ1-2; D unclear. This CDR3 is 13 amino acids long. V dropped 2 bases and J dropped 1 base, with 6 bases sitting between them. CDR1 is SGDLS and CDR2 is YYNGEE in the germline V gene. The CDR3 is CASSVVNNYGYTF. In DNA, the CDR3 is TGTGCCAGCAGCGTTGTCAATAACTATGGCTACACCTTC.

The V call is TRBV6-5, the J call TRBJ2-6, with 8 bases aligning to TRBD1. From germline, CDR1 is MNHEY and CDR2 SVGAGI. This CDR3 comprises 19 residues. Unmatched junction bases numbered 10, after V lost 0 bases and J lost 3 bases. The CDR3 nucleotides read TGTGCCAGCAGTTACTCGCATCCAGGGGGCAACTATGGGGCCAACGTCCTGACTTTC. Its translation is CASSYSHPGGNYGANVLTF.

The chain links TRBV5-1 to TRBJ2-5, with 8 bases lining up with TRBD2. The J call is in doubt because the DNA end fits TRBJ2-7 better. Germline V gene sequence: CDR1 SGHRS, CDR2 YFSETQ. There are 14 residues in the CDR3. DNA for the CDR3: TGCGCCAGCAGCTCCGGGACTAGTGGTGACGAGCAGTACTTC. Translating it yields CASSSGTSGDEQYF.

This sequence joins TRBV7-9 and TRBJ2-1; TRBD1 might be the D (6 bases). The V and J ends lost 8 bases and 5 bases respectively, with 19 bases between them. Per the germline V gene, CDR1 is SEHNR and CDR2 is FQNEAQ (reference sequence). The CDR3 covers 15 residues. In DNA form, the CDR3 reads TGTGCCAGCGCCCTGGGACACTACAGCGACAATGAGCAGTTCTTC. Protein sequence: CASALGHYSDNEQFF.

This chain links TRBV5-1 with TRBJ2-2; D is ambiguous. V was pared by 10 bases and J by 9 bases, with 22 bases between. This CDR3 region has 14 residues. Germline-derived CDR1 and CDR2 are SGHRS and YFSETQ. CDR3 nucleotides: TGCGCCCGCTGTGCGAGTCACGTATCCTGGGAGCTGTTTTTT. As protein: CARCASHVSWELFF.

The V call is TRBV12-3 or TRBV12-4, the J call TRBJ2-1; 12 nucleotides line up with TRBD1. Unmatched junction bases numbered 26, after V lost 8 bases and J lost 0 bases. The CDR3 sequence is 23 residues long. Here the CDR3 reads CASSFSVGKPGQGAGSSYNEQFF. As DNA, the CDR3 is TGTGCCAGCTCATTCTCCGTGGGAAAACCGGGACAGGGGGCCGGTAGCTCCTACAATGAGCAGTTCTTC.

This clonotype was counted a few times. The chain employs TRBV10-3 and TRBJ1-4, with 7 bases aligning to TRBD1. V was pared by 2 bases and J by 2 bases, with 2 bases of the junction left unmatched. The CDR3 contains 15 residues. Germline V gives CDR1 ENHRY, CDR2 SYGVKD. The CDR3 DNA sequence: TGTGCCATCAGTGAGGACAGGGCTACTAATGAAAAACTGTTTTTT. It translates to CAISEDRATNEKLFF.

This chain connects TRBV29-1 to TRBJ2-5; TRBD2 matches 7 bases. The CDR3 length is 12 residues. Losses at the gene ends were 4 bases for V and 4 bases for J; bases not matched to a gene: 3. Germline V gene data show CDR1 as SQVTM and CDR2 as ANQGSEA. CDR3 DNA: TGCAGCGTTGGGGTAGCGGGAGAGACCCAGTACTTC. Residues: CSVGVAGETQYF.

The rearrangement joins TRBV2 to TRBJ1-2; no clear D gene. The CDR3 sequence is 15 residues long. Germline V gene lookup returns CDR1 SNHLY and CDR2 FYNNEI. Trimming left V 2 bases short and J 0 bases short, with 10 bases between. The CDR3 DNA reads TGTGCCAGCAGTGAATCGGACGGTACTAACTATGGCTACACCTTC. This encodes CASSESDGTNYGYTF. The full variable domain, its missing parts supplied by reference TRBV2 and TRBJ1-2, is EPEVTQTPSHQVTQMGQEVILRCVPISNHLYFYWYRQILGQKVEFLVSFYNNEISEKSEIFDDQFSVERPDGSNFTLKIRSTKLEDSAMYFCASSESDGTNYGYTFGSGTRLTVV.

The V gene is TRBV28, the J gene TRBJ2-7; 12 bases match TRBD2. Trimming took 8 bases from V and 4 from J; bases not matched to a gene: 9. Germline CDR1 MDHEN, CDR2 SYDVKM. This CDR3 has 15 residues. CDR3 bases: TGTGCCAGCCTGAGGACTAGCGGGACCAGATACGAGCAGTACTTC. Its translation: CASLRTSGTRYEQYF. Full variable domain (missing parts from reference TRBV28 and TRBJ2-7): DVKVTQSSRYLVKRTGEKVFLECVQDMDHENMFWYRQDPGLGLRLIYFSYDVKMKEKGDIPEGYSVSREKKERFSLILESASTNQTSMYLCASLRTSGTRYEQYFGPGTRLTVT.

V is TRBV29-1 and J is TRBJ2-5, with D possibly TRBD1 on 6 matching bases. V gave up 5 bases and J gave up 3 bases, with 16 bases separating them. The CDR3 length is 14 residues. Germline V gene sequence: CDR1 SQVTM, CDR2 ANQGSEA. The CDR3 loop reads CSVIARDIEETQYF. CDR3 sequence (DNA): TGCAGCGTTATAGCCCGGGACATCGAAGAGACCCAGTACTTC.

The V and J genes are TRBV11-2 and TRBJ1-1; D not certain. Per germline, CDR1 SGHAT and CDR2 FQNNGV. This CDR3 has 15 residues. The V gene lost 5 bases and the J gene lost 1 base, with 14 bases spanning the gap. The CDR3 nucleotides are TGTGCCAGCAGCACCGGGGTTCCTCCGAACACTGAAGCTTTCTTT. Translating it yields CASSTGVPPNTEAFF.

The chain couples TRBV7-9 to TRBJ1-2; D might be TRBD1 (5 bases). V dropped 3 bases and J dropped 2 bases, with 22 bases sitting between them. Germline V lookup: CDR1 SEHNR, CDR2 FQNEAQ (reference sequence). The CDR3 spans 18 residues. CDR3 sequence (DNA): TGTGCCAGCAGCTTTGCTCGACAGCCCGAAAACCCAAACTATGGCTACACCTTC. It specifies CASSFARQPENPNYGYTF.

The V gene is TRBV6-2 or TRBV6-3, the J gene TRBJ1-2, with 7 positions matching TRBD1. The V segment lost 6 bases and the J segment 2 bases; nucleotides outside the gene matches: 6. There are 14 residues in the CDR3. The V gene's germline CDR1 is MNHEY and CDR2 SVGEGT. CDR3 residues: CASSNGTDNYGYTF. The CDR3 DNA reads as TGTGCCAGCAGCAACGGGACAGACAACTATGGCTACACCTTC.

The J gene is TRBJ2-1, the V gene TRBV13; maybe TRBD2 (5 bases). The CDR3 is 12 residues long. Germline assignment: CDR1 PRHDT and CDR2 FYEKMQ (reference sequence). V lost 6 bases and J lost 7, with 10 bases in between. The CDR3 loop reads CASSAQRNEQFF. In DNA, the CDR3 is TGTGCCAGCAGTGCCCAGCGGAATGAGCAGTTCTTC.

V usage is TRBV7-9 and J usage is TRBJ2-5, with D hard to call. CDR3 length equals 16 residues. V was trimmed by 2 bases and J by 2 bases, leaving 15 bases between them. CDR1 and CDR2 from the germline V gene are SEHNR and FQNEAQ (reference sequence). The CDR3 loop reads CASSLQGLNRQETQYF. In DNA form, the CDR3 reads TGTGCCAGCAGCTTACAAGGTCTTAACAGACAAGAGACCCAGTACTTC.

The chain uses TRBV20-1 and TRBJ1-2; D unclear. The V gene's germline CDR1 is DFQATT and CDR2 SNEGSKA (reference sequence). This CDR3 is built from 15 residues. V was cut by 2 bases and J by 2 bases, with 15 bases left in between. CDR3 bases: TGCAGTGCTAGAACGACCCAACCAATCAACTATGGCTACACCTTC. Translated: CSARTTQPINYGYTF.

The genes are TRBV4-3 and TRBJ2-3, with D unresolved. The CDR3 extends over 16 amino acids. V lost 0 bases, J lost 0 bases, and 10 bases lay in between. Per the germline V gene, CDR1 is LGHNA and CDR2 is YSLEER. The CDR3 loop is CASSQEVPSSTDTQYF. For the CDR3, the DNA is TGCGCCAGCAGCCAAGAAGTCCCCAGCAGCACAGATACGCAGTATTTT.

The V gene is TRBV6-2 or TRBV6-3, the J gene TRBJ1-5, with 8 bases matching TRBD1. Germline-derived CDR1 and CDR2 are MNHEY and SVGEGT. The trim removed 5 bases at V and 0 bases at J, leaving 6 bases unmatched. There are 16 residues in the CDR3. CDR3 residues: CASSQAGTGSNQPQHF. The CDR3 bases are TGTGCCAGCAGTCAAGCCGGGACAGGTAGCAATCAGCCCCAGCATTTT.

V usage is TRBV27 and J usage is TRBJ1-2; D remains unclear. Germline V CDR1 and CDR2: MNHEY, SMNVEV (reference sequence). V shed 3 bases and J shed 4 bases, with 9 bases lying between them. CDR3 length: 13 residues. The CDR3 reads CASSFGQSYGYTF. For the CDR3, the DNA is TGTGCCAGCAGTTTTGGGCAGAGCTATGGCTACACCTTC.

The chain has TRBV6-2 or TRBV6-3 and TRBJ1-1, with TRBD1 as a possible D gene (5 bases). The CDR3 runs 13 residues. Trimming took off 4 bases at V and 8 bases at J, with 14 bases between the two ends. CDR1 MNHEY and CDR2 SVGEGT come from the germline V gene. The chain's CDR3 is CASSSEGVGEAFF. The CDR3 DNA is TGTGCCAGCAGTTCCGAAGGGGTCGGAGAAGCTTTCTTT.

The CDR3 here is CASSGVTNYGYTF. Here the CDR3 DNA reads TGTGCCAGCAGCGGGGTTACTAACTATGGCTACACCTTC. This chain links TRBV25-1 with TRBJ1-2, with D unresolved. CDR1 and CDR2 (germline): MGHDK, SYGVNS. CDR3 length equals 13 residues. With 6 bases removed from V and 0 bases from J, the gap between germline ends came to 8 bases.

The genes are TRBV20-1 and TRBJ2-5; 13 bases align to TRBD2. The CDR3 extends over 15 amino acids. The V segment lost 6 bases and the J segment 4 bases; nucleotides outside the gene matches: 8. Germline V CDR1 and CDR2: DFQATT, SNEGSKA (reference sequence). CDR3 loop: CSASPLAGGPETQYF. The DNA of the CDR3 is TGCAGTGCCAGCCCACTAGCGGGGGGGCCAGAGACCCAGTACTTC.

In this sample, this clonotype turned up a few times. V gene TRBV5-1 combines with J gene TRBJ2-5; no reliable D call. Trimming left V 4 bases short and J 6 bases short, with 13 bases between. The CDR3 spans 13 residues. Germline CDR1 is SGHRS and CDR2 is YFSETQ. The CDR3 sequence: CASSTDPVKTQYF. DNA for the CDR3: TGCGCCAGCAGCACGGACCCGGTAAAGACCCAGTACTTC.

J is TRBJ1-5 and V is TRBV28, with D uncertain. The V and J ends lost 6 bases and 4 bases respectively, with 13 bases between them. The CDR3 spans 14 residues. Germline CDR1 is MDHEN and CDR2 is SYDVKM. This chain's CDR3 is CASRSAQENQPQHF. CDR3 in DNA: TGTGCCAGCAGGTCCGCTCAGGAGAATCAGCCCCAGCATTTT.

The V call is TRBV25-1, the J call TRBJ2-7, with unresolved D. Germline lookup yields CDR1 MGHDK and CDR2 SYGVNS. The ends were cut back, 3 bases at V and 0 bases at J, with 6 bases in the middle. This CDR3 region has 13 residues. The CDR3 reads CASSDPHSYEQYF. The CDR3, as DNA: TGTGCCAGCAGTGACCCTCACTCCTACGAGCAGTACTTC.